These T cell receptor beta chains were read from a single sample in a study of Graves' ophthalmopathy and Graves' hyperthyroidism. TCRdb reanalysed the multiplex PCR reads using MiXCR and keeps one entry per CDR3 protein. The table lists 170,000 or so distinct CDR3 sequences, roughly 37% of them singletons, with about 6% in the top ten. The sequenced material came from peripheral blood. These receptors were collected from a woman aged 35 to 49 with Graves' ophthalmopathy. The CDR3 runs from the conserved cysteine through the conserved F or W. D genes are given only for firm matches. Not all rows give a size; the values are once, few, many and, for expanded clones, a class.

d_call	clone_size	j_call	v_call	cdr3_nt	cdr3_aa
TRBD2	.	TRBJ2-7	TRBV12-3/TRBV12-4	TGTGCCAGCAGTTCCCTAGCGGGGCCCACCTACGAGCAGTACTTC	CASSSLAGPTYEQYF
.	.	TRBJ1-1	TRBV6-2/TRBV6-3	TGTGCCAGCAGTTACAAACGGAGCAGTGAAGCTTTCTTT	CASSYKRSSEAFF
TRBD2	.	TRBJ2-5	TRBV19	TGTGCCAGTAGTGTCACGGGACTAGCGGGTTTAGAAGAGACCCAGTACTTC	CASSVTGLAGLEETQYF
.	.	TRBJ1-6	TRBV24-1	TGTGCCACCAGTGATAAAAAAGGACACCGCCGTTATTCACCCCTCCACTTT	CATSDKKGHRRYSPLHF
TRBD2	.	TRBJ2-5	TRBV6-1	TGTGCCAGCATGATTAGCGGGGGGGAGACCCAGTACTTC	CASMISGGETQYF
.	.	TRBJ2-7	TRBV5-1	TGCGCCAGCAAACTGGACAATTCCTACGAGCAGTACTTC	CASKLDNSYEQYF
TRBD2	.	TRBJ2-7	TRBV9	TGTGCCAGCAGCGTAAATCCGGTTAGCGGGAGGGTCGAGCAGTACTTC	CASSVNPVSGRVEQYF
TRBD1	many	TRBJ2-7	TRBV6-5	TGTGCCAGCAGAGACTCCGGGACAGGGAAAGTCTACGAGCAGTACTTC	CASRDSGTGKVYEQYF
.	.	TRBJ2-7	TRBV27	TGTGCCAGCAGTTTATTCCCCCCCGGGACTGCCTACGAGCAGTACTTC	CASSLFPPGTAYEQYF
TRBD1	.	TRBJ1-6	TRBV27	TGTGCCAGCCGCGCATCGAGGGGGCGGTCACCCCTCCACTTT	CASRASRGRSPLHF
TRBD1	once	TRBJ2-5	TRBV20-1	TGCAGTGCTAGAGGGCAGGGGGTATACTCTACCAAAGAGACCCAGTACTTC	CSARGQGVYSTKETQYF
.	many	TRBJ1-5	TRBV6-1	TGTGCCAGCAGTACGAACAGGGTTAGCAATCAGCCCCAGCATTTT	CASSTNRVSNQPQHF